This T cell receptor beta chain was sequenced during a study of CD8+ T cells in alopecia areata. In the study overall: Those treated were given oral tofacitinib at 5 to 10 mg twice daily. Tofacitinib administration persisted for 6 to 18 months, succeeded by 6 months off drug.

Sequencing templates came from extracted RNA that was reverse transcribed into cDNA. The assay was immunoSEQ multiplex PCR, and TCRdb's table has in-frame clones only and misses some. The sample has around 160,000 clones, over 70% seen once; the top ten hold around 15%. This CDR3 contains 19 residues. With 0 bases removed from V and 4 bases from J, the gap between germline ends came to 27 bases. Germline V lookup: CDR1 SQVTM, CDR2 ANQGSEA. This sequence joins TRBV29-1 and TRBJ1-1; D is possibly TRBD1 (5 bases). This specimen consisted of CD8+ T cells sorted from blood, obtained at week 0. This TCR came from a human donor with alopecia areata. The CDR3 sequence: CSVEDLSEGVFEYSTEAFF. CDR3 DNA: TGCAGCGTTGAAGATTTGTCGGAAGGGGTGTTTGAATATAGCACTGAAGCTTTCTTT. The full variable domain, with the rest looked up from reference TRBV29-1 and TRBJ1-1, is SAVISQKPSRDICQRGTSLTIQCQVDSQVTMMFWYRQQPGQSLTLIATANQGSEATYESGFVIDKFPISRPNLTFSTLTVSNMSPEDSSIYLCSVEDLSEGVFEYSTEAFFGQGTRLTVV.